A single sample is the source of the 30 T cell receptor beta chains below, sequenced in a study of breast tumors, draining lymph nodes, adjacent tissues. A single record per CDR3 protein comes from TCRdb applying MiXCR to the multiplex PCR reads. The data contain approximately 210,000 distinct CDR3 sequences, roughly a third of them seen just once; the ten biggest clones take up approximately 3.3%. The lymph nodes were axillary draining lymph nodes from breast cancer patients. The sequenced sample consisted of axillary lymph node tissue. These receptors were collected from a female donor with breast cancer. Some clones in this sample may be carry-over from other donors' samples.

The V gene is TRBV6-7, the J gene TRBJ2-1, with TRBD2 matching over 9 bases. TRBV6-7 is noted as an ORF with a role that remains uncertain. The CDR3 has 16 residues. Trimming at V came to 7 bases and at J to 6 bases, leaving 13 bases not matched to a gene. CDR3: CASTNQAGGGVNEQFF. Here the CDR3 DNA reads TGTGCCAGCACTAATCAAGCGGGAGGAGGGGTCAATGAGCAGTTCTTC.

The rearrangement joins TRBV10-3 to TRBJ2-5; D is uncertain. The tail of the sequence fits TRBJ1-1 better, so the J call may be wrong. The CDR3 sequence is 13 residues long. Germline lookup yields CDR1 ENHRY and CDR2 SYGVKD. Here the CDR3 reads CAISEGEGTEAFF. DNA for the CDR3: TGTGCCATCAGTGAGGGGGAGGGCACTGAAGCTTTCTTT.

This clonotype has ten or more counts. The chain employs TRBV7-9 and TRBJ2-5; D gene ambiguous. V shed 0 bases and J shed 4 bases, with 3 bases lying between them. Germline-derived CDR1 and CDR2 are SEHNR and FQNEAQ (reference sequence). This CDR3 is built from 12 residues. The chain's CDR3 is CASSLARETQYF. The CDR3 DNA reads TGTGCCAGCAGCTTAGCGAGAGAGACCCAGTACTTC.

This clonotype has at least ten counts. The chain is built from TRBV5-1 and TRBJ2-3, with 9 bases fitting TRBD2. CDR3 length: 16 residues. Germline lookup yields CDR1 SGHRS and CDR2 YFSETQ. Trimming cost V 4 bases and J 5 bases; bases outside gene matches: 11. CDR3 amino acids: CASSVGAGGRGDTQYF. The CDR3 nucleotides are TGCGCCAGCAGCGTGGGCGCGGGGGGGCGAGGAGATACGCAGTATTTT.

This clonotype occurred many times. V usage is TRBV10-3 and J usage is TRBJ2-7; no definite D call. Germline V lookup: CDR1 ENHRY, CDR2 SYGVKD. CDR3 size: 16 residues. Deletions cut 5 bases from V and 4 bases from J, with 21 bases between. CDR3 nucleotides: TGTGCCATCAGTATGGGGTTCGAAAGGGTACGGTACGAGCAGTACTTC. It yields the protein CAISMGFERVRYEQYF.

Only a few counts were recorded for this clonotype. Sequence at one end of the junction differs from germline and may be a read error. The chain is built from TRBV7-9 and TRBJ2-5, with 8 bases that match TRBD2. CDR1 and CDR2 (germline): SEHNR, FQNEAQ (reference sequence). The CDR3 runs to 15 residues. The CDR3 region is CASSQRSGGRETQHF. The CDR3 nucleotides are TGTGCCAGCAGCCAGAGATCGGGGGGGCGAGAGACCCAGCACTTC.

This clonotype was counted many times. J is TRBJ2-6 and V is TRBV20-1, with D possibly being TRBD2 (6 bases). Trimming shortened V by 6 bases and J by 0 bases, and 12 bases separated the two germline ends. There are 15 residues in the CDR3. Germline V gene sequence: CDR1 DFQATT, CDR2 SNEGSKA (reference sequence). CDR3 nucleotide sequence: TGCAGTGCGACCTGGCGGGACTCTGGGGCCAACGTCCTGACTTTC. This sequence encodes CSATWRDSGANVLTF.

Many counts were recorded for this clonotype. The chain is built from TRBV20-1 and TRBJ2-3; weak D call: TRBD2 (5 bases). The CDR3 extends over 13 amino acids. The germline V gene encodes CDR1 DFQATT and CDR2 SNEGSKA (reference sequence). V dropped 2 bases and J dropped 3 bases, with 9 bases sitting between them. This CDR3 is CSARWGVTDTQYF. The CDR3 coding sequence is TGCAGTGCTAGATGGGGAGTTACAGATACGCAGTATTTT.

A few counts support this clonotype. The J gene is TRBJ1-5, the V gene TRBV2; 11 nucleotides agree with TRBD1. V shed 5 bases and J 6 bases; nucleotides not matched to a gene: 15. Looked up from germline, CDR1 is SNHLY and CDR2 is FYNNEI. The CDR3 has 18 residues. The CDR3 DNA sequence: TGTGCCAGCAGTTACAACCACATCGGGACAGGGGGGGGTCAGCCCCAGCATTTT. This codes for CASSYNHIGTGGGQPQHF.

Note on this clonotype: The CDR3 does not end in the conserved phenylalanine or tryptophan, so this is likely a read error. The chain employs TRBV5-1 and TRBJ2-3, with a tentative D call TRBD2 (6 bases). The germline V and J ends were trimmed by 6 bases and 4 bases, with 15 bases remaining between them. This CDR3 is 14 amino acids long. CDR1 is SGHRS and CDR2 is YFSETQ in the germline V gene. The CDR3 DNA sequence: TGCGCCAGCACCCCTTTAGGAGGGTCAGATACGCAGTATCAT. It is translated as CASTPLGGSDTQYH.

The chain is built from TRBV7-2 and TRBJ2-3; D call uncertain. The V gene lost 3 bases and the J gene lost 0 bases, with 10 bases spanning the gap. This CDR3 is built from 15 residues. Germline V CDR1 and CDR2: SGHTA, FQGNSA. Here the CDR3 reads CASSFLGLSTDTQYF. Written as DNA, the CDR3 is TGTGCCAGCAGCTTTCTTGGCCTTAGCACAGATACGCAGTATTTT.

This clonotype has only a few counts. One base away lies a much larger clone, so this may be a sequencing read error. The chain recombines TRBV20-1 with TRBJ1-3; 9 bases map to TRBD1. J was trimmed by 9 bases and V by 6 bases; bases with no gene match: 12. CDR3 length: 14 amino acids. The germline V gene encodes CDR1 DFQATT and CDR2 SNEGSKA (reference sequence). The CDR3 DNA is TGCAGTGCCACCTTAACAGGGGGCAGAACCACCATATATTTT. Amino acids: CSATLTGGRTTIYF.

The CDR3 loop reads CASSERDRGNSYNEQFF. CDR3 DNA sequence: TGTGCCAGCAGTGAAAGGGACAGGGGAAATTCCTACAATGAGCAGTTCTTC. This chain links TRBV2 with TRBJ2-1, with TRBD1 matching 10 bases. The junction had 5 bases not matched to a gene; V was cut back by 2 bases and J by 1 base. Germline V CDR1 and CDR2: SNHLY, FYNNEI. The CDR3 extends over 17 amino acids.

Ten or more counts support this clonotype. This rearrangement joins TRBV7-9 to TRBJ1-5; D remains unclear. CDR1 and CDR2 (germline): SEHNR, FQNEAQ (reference sequence). The CDR3 sequence is 15 residues long. V was cut by 4 bases and J by 3 bases, with 13 bases left in between. The CDR3 DNA sequence: TGTGCCAGCAGCTCCGCCGGGAGTGTCAATCAGCCCCAGCATTTT. Its translation: CASSSAGSVNQPQHF. The variable domain in full, with the rest retrieved from reference TRBV7-9 and TRBJ1-5, is DTGVSQNPRHKITKRGQNVTFRCDPISEHNRLYWYRQTLGQGPEFLTYFQNEAQLEKSRLLSDRFSAERPKGSFSTLEIQRTEQGDSAMYLCASSSAGSVNQPQHFGDGTRLSIL.

V is TRBV24-1 and J is TRBJ2-7; 11 bases match TRBD1. The ends lost 12 bases at V and 6 bases at J; junction bases unmatched: 9. The CDR3 spans 13 residues. Germline CDR1 reads KGHDR; CDR2 reads SFDVKD. As DNA, the CDR3 is TGTGCCGCCGTCCGGGGACAGGGGGGCGAGCAGTACTTC. Protein product: CAAVRGQGGEQYF.

At least ten counts were recorded for this clonotype. The gene calls are TRBV20-1 and TRBJ2-1; D unclear. CDR3 length equals 13 residues. Trimming pared 5 bases from V and 6 bases from J, leaving 14 bases between. In germline, CDR1 is DFQATT, CDR2 SNEGSKA (reference sequence). In nucleotides, the CDR3 is TGCAGTGCTGGGCGTCCGGTAGGCAATGAGCAGTTCTTC. Protein sequence: CSAGRPVGNEQFF.

This clonotype came up many times. The chain employs TRBV7-9 and TRBJ1-2; 9 bases line up with TRBD1. Germline CDR1 is SEHNR and CDR2 is FQNEAQ (reference sequence). V lost 5 bases and J lost 5; bases outside the gene matches: 9. The CDR3 is made up of 15 amino acids. The DNA of the CDR3 is TGTGCCAGCAGCCCCCAGGGACAGGGTGTATATGGCTACACCTTC. Amino acids: CASSPQGQGVYGYTF.

This clonotype was detected ten times or more. The chain employs TRBV25-1 and TRBJ1-2; maybe TRBD1 (6 bases). The CDR3 covers 13 residues. The germline V and J ends were trimmed by 5 bases and 8 bases, with 15 bases remaining between them. Per germline, CDR1 MGHDK and CDR2 SYGVNS. Here the CDR3 DNA reads TGTGCCAGCAGTCGGGGGGCGCTGGGAGGCTACACCTTC. Amino acid sequence: CASSRGALGGYTF.

Notes on this clonotype: The CDR3 ends on some other residue instead of the conserved phenylalanine or tryptophan, so this is likely a read error. The CDR3 here is CASSQPGGQGIYGYTS. The CDR3 nucleotides read TGTGCCAGTAGCCAGCCTGGGGGACAGGGGATCTATGGCTACACCTCC. The chain is built from TRBV19 and TRBJ1-2, with 10 bases lining up with TRBD1. The trim removed 6 bases at V and 4 bases at J, leaving 11 bases unmatched. Germline lookup yields CDR1 LNHDA and CDR2 SQIVND (reference sequence). This CDR3 is 16 amino acids long.

The chain joins TRBV7-9 to TRBJ2-5; the match to TRBD2 covers 9 bases. V dropped 1 base and J dropped 9; count of bases not matched to a gene: 15. CDR3 length: 17 amino acids. Per the germline V gene, CDR1 is SEHNR and CDR2 is FQNEAQ (reference sequence). CDR3 amino acids: CASSLGVSGGTQGPQYF. The CDR3 bases are TGTGCCAGCAGCTTAGGTGTTAGCGGGGGTACACAAGGGCCCCAGTACTTC.

This clonotype was picked up many times. The chain couples TRBV24-1 to TRBJ2-1; 7 nucleotides agree with TRBD2. V dropped 9 bases and J dropped 4; count of bases not matched to a gene: 5. CDR3 length equals 13 residues. Germline loops: CDR1 KGHDR, CDR2 SFDVKD. This chain's CDR3 is CATASGHYNEQFF. DNA of the CDR3: TGTGCCACCGCTAGCGGACATTACAATGAGCAGTTCTTC.

As for this clonotype: An end of the junction differs from the germline gene, which may be a read error. This chain uses TRBV20-1 with TRBJ1-2; 7 bases fit TRBD1. Germline V gives CDR1 DFQATT, CDR2 SNEGSKA (reference sequence). CDR3 length: 14 amino acids. CDR3 in amino acids: CSARGGRGDYGYAF. In nucleotides, the CDR3 is TGCAGTGCTCGGGGGGGCAGGGGGGACTATGGCTACGCCTTC.

As regards this clonotype: The CDR3 end shows no conserved phenylalanine or tryptophan, and so a read error is likely. Because the CDR3's place on the DNA is in doubt, the DNA is left out and the CDR3 is given as listed by TCRdb. This rearrangement joins TRBV5-1 to TRBJ1-4; the tabulated D call, TRBD1, remains unverified against the DNA. Germline CDR1 reads SGHRS; CDR2 reads YFSETQ. The CDR3 extends over 9 residues, inclusive of both ends. The chain's CDR3 is CASSLVGTG.

This clonotype was observed a handful of times. The gene calls are TRBV28 and TRBJ1-6; no clear D. Germline CDR1 and CDR2: MDHEN and SYDVKM. The CDR3 is 15 amino acids. The V end was cut by 5 bases, the J end by 13 bases, with 21 bases between. DNA for the CDR3: TGTGCCAGCAGTCCCTCAAGAGGGTCTGGTTCCCCCCTCCACTTT. Amino acids: CASSPSRGSGSPLHF.

At least ten counts were recorded for this clonotype. The genes are TRBV6-1 and TRBJ2-5; D tentatively fits TRBD1 or TRBD2 (5 bases each). Germline assignment: CDR1 MNHNS and CDR2 SASEGT. V was shortened by 2 bases and J by 1 base, with 8 bases between the two germline ends. This CDR3 contains 14 residues. CDR3 protein: CASSEWDGQETQYF. In nucleotides, the CDR3 is TGTGCCAGCAGTGAATGGGACGGCCAAGAGACCCAGTACTTC.

CDR3 loop: CASSYSTSSGRASDTQYF. The CDR3 DNA is TGTGCCAGCAGTTACTCGACATCTAGCGGGAGGGCCTCGGATACGCAGTATTTT. J is TRBJ2-3 and V is TRBV6-5; 12 bases agree with TRBD2. Germline CDR1 is MNHEY and CDR2 is SVGAGI. V shed 0 bases and J 6 bases; nucleotides not matched to a gene: 10. The CDR3 consists of 18 residues.

There are many counts of this clonotype. The chain carries TRBV19 and TRBJ2-3; D is unresolved. Trimming shortened V by 5 bases and J by 4 bases, and 16 bases separated the two germline ends. The V gene's germline CDR1 is LNHDA and CDR2 SQIVND (reference sequence). The CDR3 totals 15 residues. CDR3 DNA: TGTGCCAGTAGTGCCACGGGCCGCGGCCCAGATACGCAGTATTTT. Its protein product is CASSATGRGPDTQYF.

This clonotype came up many times. The genes are TRBV5-6 and TRBJ2-1, with 9 positions matching TRBD1. Looked up from germline, CDR1 is SGHDT and CDR2 is YYEEEE. The CDR3 totals 15 residues. V lost 3 bases and J lost 7; bases outside the gene matches: 8. CDR3 loop: CASSSTGGYGNEQFF. DNA of the CDR3: TGTGCCAGCAGCTCAACAGGGGGCTATGGGAATGAGCAGTTCTTC. Combining the CDR3 with reference TRBV5-6 and TRBJ2-1 gives the whole variable domain DAGVTQSPTHLIKTRGQQVTLRCSPKSGHDTVSWYQQALGQGPQFIFQYYEEEERQRGNFPDRFSGHQFPNYSSELNVNALLLGDSALYLCASSSTGGYGNEQFFGPGTRLTVL.

This clonotype was seen at least ten times. The rearrangement links TRBV19 to TRBJ2-7; TRBD2 agrees at 7 bases. Germline CDR1 reads LNHDA; CDR2 reads SQIVND (reference sequence). V gave up 5 bases and J gave up 2 bases; unmatched junction bases: 3. The CDR3 is 13 residues long. The CDR3 DNA reads as TGTGCCAGTAGTCGGGGGAGGGCCTACGAGCAGTACTTC. Translated: CASSRGRAYEQYF.

The V gene is TRBV7-9, the J gene TRBJ2-2; D perhaps matches TRBD1 (6 bases). Trimming shortened V by 4 bases and J by 7 bases, and 16 bases separated the two germline ends. The CDR3 spans 15 residues. Germline CDR1 reads SEHNR; CDR2 reads FQNEAQ (reference sequence). The CDR3 loop is CASSSLGHSLGELFF. The CDR3 DNA reads TGTGCCAGCAGCTCGTTGGGACATTCTCTCGGGGAGCTGTTTTTT. Using reference TRBV7-9 and TRBJ2-2 for the parts outside the CDR3, the full variable domain is DTGVSQNPRHKITKRGQNVTFRCDPISEHNRLYWYRQTLGQGPEFLTYFQNEAQLEKSRLLSDRFSAERPKGSFSTLEIQRTEQGDSAMYLCASSSLGHSLGELFFGEGSRLTVL.